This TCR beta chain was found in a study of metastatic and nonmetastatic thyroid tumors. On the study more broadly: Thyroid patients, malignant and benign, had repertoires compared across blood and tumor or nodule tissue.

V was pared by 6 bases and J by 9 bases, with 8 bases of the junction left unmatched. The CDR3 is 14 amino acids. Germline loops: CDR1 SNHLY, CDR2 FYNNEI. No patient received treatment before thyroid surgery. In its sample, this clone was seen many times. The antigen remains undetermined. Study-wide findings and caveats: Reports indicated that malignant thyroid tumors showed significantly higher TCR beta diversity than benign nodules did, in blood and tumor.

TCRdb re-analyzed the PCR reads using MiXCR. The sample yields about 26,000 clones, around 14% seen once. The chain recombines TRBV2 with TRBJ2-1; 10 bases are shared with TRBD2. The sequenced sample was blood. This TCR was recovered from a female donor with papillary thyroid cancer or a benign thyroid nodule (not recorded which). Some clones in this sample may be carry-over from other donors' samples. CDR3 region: CASSPGLALPEQFF. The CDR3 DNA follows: TGTGCCAGCAGCCCGGGACTAGCGCTCCCTGAGCAGTTCTTC.